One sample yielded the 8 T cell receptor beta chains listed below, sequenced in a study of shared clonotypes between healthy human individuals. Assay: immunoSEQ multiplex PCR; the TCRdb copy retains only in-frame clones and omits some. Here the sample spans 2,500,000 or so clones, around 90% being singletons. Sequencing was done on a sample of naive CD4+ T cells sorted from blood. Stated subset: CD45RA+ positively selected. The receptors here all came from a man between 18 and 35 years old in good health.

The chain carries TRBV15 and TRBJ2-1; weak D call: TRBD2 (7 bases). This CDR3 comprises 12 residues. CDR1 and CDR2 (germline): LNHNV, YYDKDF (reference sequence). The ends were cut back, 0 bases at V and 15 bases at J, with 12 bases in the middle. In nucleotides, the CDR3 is TGTGCCACCAGCAGAGATGATGGGGGGGCGTTCTTC. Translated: CATSRDDGGAFF.

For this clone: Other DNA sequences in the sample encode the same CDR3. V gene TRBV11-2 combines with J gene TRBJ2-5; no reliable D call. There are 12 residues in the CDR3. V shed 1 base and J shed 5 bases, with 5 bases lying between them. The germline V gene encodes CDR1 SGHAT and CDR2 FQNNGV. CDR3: CASSLAQETQYF. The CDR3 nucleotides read TGTGCCAGCAGCTTAGCTCAGGAGACCCAGTACTTC.

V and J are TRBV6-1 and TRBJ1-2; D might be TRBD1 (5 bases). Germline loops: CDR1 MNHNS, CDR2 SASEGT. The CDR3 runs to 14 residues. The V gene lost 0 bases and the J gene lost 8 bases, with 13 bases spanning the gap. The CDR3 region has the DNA TGTGCCAGCAGTGAAGCAGGAAGGGGACGAGGCTACACCTTC. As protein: CASSEAGRGRGYTF.

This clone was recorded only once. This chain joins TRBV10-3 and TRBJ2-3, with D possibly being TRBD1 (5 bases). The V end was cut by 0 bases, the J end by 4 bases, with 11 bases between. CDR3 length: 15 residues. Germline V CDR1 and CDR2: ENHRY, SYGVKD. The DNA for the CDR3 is TGTGCCATCAGTGAGTCTAGGGGCGCTTCAGATACGCAGTATTTT. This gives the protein CAISESRGASDTQYF.

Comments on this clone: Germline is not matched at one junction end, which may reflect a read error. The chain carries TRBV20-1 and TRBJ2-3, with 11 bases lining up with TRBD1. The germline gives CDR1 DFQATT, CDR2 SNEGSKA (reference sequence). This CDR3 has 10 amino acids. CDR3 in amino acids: CSARGTGGYF. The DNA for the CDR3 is TGCAGTGCCAGAGGGACAGGGGGGTATTTT.

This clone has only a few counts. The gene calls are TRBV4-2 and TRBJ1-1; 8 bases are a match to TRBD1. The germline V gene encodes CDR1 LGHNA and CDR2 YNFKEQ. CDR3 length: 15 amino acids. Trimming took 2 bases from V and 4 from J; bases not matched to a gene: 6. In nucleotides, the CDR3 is TGTGCCAGCAGCCAACCGGACAGGGTAGGCACTGAAGCTTTCTTT. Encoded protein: CASSQPDRVGTEAFF.

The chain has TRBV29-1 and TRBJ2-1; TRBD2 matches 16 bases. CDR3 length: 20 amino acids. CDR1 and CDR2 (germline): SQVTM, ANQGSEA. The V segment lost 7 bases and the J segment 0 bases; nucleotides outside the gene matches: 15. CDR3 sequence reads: CSAGRVPGLAGGSSYNEQFF. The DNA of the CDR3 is TGCAGCGCTGGGAGGGTACCGGGACTAGCGGGAGGGTCCTCCTACAATGAGCAGTTCTTC.

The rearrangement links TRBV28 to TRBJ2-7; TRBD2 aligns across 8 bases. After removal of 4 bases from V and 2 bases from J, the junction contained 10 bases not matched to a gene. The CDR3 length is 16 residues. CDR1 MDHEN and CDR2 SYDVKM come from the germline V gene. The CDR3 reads CASSSPGTSRPYEQYF. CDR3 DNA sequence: TGTGCCAGCAGTTCTCCCGGGACTAGTCGACCCTACGAGCAGTACTTC.